These 12 T cell receptor beta chains originate from one sample sequenced in a study of T cells in localized non-small cell lung cancer. Here immunoSEQ multiplex PCR was the method, and the copy in TCRdb shows in-frame clones only, minus some. The sample holds tens of thousands of clones, approximately 84% seen once. The input for sequencing was peripheral blood, taken before any cancer treatment. These receptors came from a female donor aged 60 or older with stage I lung adenocarcinoma.

In this sample, this clone turned up once. The chain carries TRBV5-1 and TRBJ1-6; 8 positions match TRBD1. This CDR3 region has 14 residues. Germline V gene data show CDR1 as SGHRS and CDR2 as YFSETQ. V was clipped by 3 bases and J by 7 bases; unmatched bases: 3. CDR3 bases: TGCGCCAGCAGCTACAGGGGGGAAAATTCACCCCTCCACTTT. Translated, it gives CASSYRGENSPLHF.

The chain joins TRBV18 to TRBJ1-4; D uncertain. The CDR3 runs to 14 residues. The V and J ends lost 2 bases and 6 bases respectively, with 10 bases between them. Germline V gene sequence: CDR1 KGHSH, CDR2 LQKENI. For the CDR3, the DNA is TGTGCCAGCTCACCAATTGTCTCGCATGAAAAACTGTTTTTT. Translated: CASSPIVSHEKLFF.

This clone was detected only a few times. The rearrangement links TRBV2 to TRBJ1-2; D unclear. V lost 6 bases and J lost 4, with 3 bases in between. The CDR3 runs 10 residues. Germline CDR1 SNHLY, CDR2 FYNNEI. This CDR3 reads CASRAYGYTF. The CDR3, as DNA: TGTGCCAGCAGGGCCTATGGCTACACCTTC.

This chain uses TRBV29-1 with TRBJ2-5; TRBD1 is a possible D gene (8 bases). The CDR3 covers 13 residues. The germline V gene has CDR1 SQVTM and CDR2 ANQGSEA. V lost 5 bases and J lost 5, with 15 bases in between. The CDR3 nucleotides read TGCAGCGTTAACAGGGGGAGGGTGGAGACCCAGTACTTC. Translation: CSVNRGRVETQYF.

The gene calls are TRBV28 and TRBJ2-7; 9 positions agree with TRBD2. V shed 7 bases and J 2 bases; nucleotides not matched to a gene: 6. CDR3 length: 14 residues. Germline CDR1 is MDHEN and CDR2 is SYDVKM. CDR3 coding DNA: TGTGCCAGCATGGGCGGGAGGGCCCCCTACGAGCAGTACTTC. It is translated as CASMGGRAPYEQYF.

Written as DNA, the CDR3 is TGCAGCGTTCTAGTGGTAAGGACAGGGGGCGTTGGGGCCAACGTCCTGACTTTC. Protein: CSVLVVRTGGVGANVLTF. The chain employs TRBV29-1 and TRBJ2-6; TRBD1 aligns across 11 bases. Trimming cost V 5 bases and J 3 bases; bases outside gene matches: 12. CDR1 and CDR2 (germline): SQVTM, ANQGSEA. This CDR3 is 18 amino acids long.

This chain connects TRBV9 to TRBJ1-5; 9 bases line up with TRBD1. The CDR3 sequence is 15 residues long. The germline V gene has CDR1 SGDLS and CDR2 YYNGEE. Germline trimming cut 4 bases from V and 4 bases from J; bases unmatched to any gene: 6. CDR3 DNA: TGTGCCAGCAGCTCACAGGGGGCGGTGAATCAGCCCCAGCATTTT. The encoded protein is CASSSQGAVNQPQHF.

CDR3 DNA sequence: TGTGCCAGCAGCCCCGGGGGGCGTCAGCCCCAGCATTTT. Translation gives CASSPGGRQPQHF. The rearrangement uses TRBV6-5 and TRBJ1-5, with D perhaps TRBD1 (6 bases). V gave up 6 bases and J gave up 6 bases, with 12 bases separating them. Germline V lookup: CDR1 MNHEY, CDR2 SVGAGI. The CDR3 has 13 residues.

V and J are TRBV28 and TRBJ1-2; D is possibly TRBD1 (5 bases). Trimming stripped 8 bases from V and 7 bases from J, with 14 bases between. Germline V lookup: CDR1 MDHEN, CDR2 SYDVKM. This CDR3 is built from 12 residues. As DNA, the CDR3 is TGTGCCAGCTCTGGTATGCAGGGTGGCTACACCTTC. Encoded protein: CASSGMQGGYTF.

V is TRBV25-1 and J is TRBJ2-3; tentative D call: TRBD1 (6 bases). With 5 bases removed from V and 2 bases from J, the gap between germline ends came to 8 bases. The CDR3 length is 13 residues. Germline V CDR1 and CDR2: MGHDK, SYGVNS. The CDR3 region is CASSRQVTDTQYF. Here the CDR3 DNA reads TGTGCCAGCAGTAGACAGGTCACAGATACGCAGTATTTT.

The genes are TRBV15 and TRBJ2-7; D tentatively fits TRBD1 or TRBD2 (5 bases each). The CDR3 is 15 amino acids. CDR1 and CDR2 (germline): LNHNV, YYDKDF (reference sequence). V lost 0 bases and J lost 3, with 12 bases in between. In nucleotides, the CDR3 is TGTGCCACCAGCAGAGACGTCCTGAGGGGCTACGAGCAGTACTTC. It translates to CATSRDVLRGYEQYF. The entire variable domain, with the rest obtained from reference TRBV15 and TRBJ2-7, is as follows: DAMVIQNPRYQVTQFGKPVTLSCSQTLNHNVMYWYQQKSSQAPKLLFHYYDKDFNNEADTPDNFQSRRPNTSFCFLDIRSPGLGDTAMYLCATSRDVLRGYEQYFGPGTRLTVT.

The V gene is TRBV6-6, the J gene TRBJ1-1; D is possibly TRBD1 (6 bases). The V gene's germline CDR1 is MNHNY and CDR2 SVGAGI (reference sequence). The ends were cut back, 1 base at V and 1 base at J, with 7 bases in the middle. CDR3 length: 14 residues. CDR3 sequence reads: CASSYYRANTEAFF. The CDR3 DNA reads TGTGCCAGCAGTTACTACAGGGCGAACACTGAAGCTTTCTTT.